These T cell receptor beta chains were read from a single sample in a study of T cell responses to AZD1222 COVID-19 vaccine. Libraries were prepared by immunoSEQ multiplex PCR; TCRdb keeps only in-frame clonotypes and omits some of them. The top ten clones hold 4.2% of a sample with 100,000 to 150,000 clones, 89% of them seen once. The sequenced sample was peripheral blood, obtained on day 0 of AZD1222 vaccination. The receptors were sampled from an adult in good health. The CDR3 runs from the conserved cysteine through the conserved F or W. A D gene is named only where the DNA matches it firmly. Clone sizes are given selectively: once, few, many, or a class where the clone is expanded.

j_call: TRBJ2-7; d_call: .; clone_size: .; cdr3_length: 17; v_call: TRBV15; cdr3_aa: CATSRDPPGMLSYEQYF; cdr3_nt: TGTGCCACCAGCAGGGACCCACCTGGGATGCTCTCCTACGAGCAGTACTTC
j_call: TRBJ2-5; d_call: .; clone_size: .; cdr3_length: 12; v_call: TRBV5-1; cdr3_aa: CASRADQETQYF; cdr3_nt: TGCGCCAGCAGGGCAGATCAAGAGACCCAGTACTTC
j_call: TRBJ2-7; d_call: TRBD2; clone_size: .; cdr3_length: 15; v_call: TRBV19; cdr3_aa: CASSDGTSGNYEQYF; cdr3_nt: TGTGCCAGTAGTGACGGGACTAGCGGGAACTACGAGCAGTACTTC
j_call: TRBJ2-1; d_call: .; clone_size: once; cdr3_length: 13; v_call: TRBV15; cdr3_aa: CATSLEGAGEQFF; cdr3_nt: TGTGCCACCAGCCTGGAGGGGGCTGGAGAGCAGTTCTTC
j_call: TRBJ2-5; d_call: .; clone_size: .; cdr3_length: 13; v_call: TRBV4-1; cdr3_aa: CASSRSSQETQYF; cdr3_nt: TGCGCCAGCAGCAGATCCTCCCAAGAGACCCAGTACTTC
j_call: TRBJ2-5; d_call: .; clone_size: .; cdr3_length: 14; v_call: TRBV7-8; cdr3_aa: CASSAGQHQETQYF; cdr3_nt: TGTGCCAGCAGCGCGGGACAGCACCAAGAGACCCAGTACTTC
j_call: TRBJ1-2; d_call: .; clone_size: .; cdr3_length: 13; v_call: TRBV28; cdr3_aa: CASSLTANYGYTF; cdr3_nt: TGTGCCAGCAGTTTAACGGCTAACTATGGCTACACCTTC
j_call: TRBJ2-3; d_call: TRBD2; clone_size: .; cdr3_length: 15; v_call: TRBV11-3; cdr3_aa: CASSTRLAGEDTQYF; cdr3_nt: TGTGCCAGCAGCACTAGACTAGCGGGGGAGGATACGCAGTATTTT
j_call: TRBJ1-1; d_call: .; clone_size: .; cdr3_length: 16; v_call: TRBV19; cdr3_aa: CASSIRRPAGSTEAFF; cdr3_nt: TGTGCCAGTAGTATCAGGAGGCCGGCGGGGTCCACTGAAGCTTTCTTT
j_call: TRBJ2-1; d_call: TRBD1; clone_size: .; cdr3_length: 15; v_call: TRBV19; cdr3_aa: CASSMMTGPYNEQFF; cdr3_nt: TGTGCCAGTAGTATGATGACAGGGCCCTACAATGAGCAGTTCTTC